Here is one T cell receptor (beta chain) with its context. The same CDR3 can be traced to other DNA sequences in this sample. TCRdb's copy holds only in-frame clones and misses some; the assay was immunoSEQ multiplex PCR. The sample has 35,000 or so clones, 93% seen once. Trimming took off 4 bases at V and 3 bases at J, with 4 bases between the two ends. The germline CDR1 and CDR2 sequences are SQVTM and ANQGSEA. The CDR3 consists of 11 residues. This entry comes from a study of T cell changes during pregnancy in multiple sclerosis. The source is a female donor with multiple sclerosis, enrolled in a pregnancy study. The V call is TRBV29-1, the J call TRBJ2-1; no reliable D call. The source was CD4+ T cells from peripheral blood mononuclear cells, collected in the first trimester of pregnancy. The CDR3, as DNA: TGCAGCGTTGTAAACTACAATGAGCAGTTCTTC. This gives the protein CSVVNYNEQFF.